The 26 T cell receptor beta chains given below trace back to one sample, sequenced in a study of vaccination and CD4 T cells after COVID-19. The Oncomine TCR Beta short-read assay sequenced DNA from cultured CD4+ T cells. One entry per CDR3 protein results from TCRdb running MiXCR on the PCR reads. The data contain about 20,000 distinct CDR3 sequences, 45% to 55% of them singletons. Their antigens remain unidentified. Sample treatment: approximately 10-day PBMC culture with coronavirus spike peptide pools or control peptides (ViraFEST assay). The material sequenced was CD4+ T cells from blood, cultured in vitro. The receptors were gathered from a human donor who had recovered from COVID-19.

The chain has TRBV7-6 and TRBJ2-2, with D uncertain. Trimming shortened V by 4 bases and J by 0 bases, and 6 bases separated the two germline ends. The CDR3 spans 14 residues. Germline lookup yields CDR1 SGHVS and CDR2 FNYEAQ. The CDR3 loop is CASSSTTNTGELFF. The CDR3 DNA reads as TGTGCCAGCAGCTCTACAACGAACACCGGGGAGCTGTTTTTT. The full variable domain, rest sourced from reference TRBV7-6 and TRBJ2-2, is GAGVSQSPRYKVTKRGQDVALRCDPISGHVSLYWYRQALGQGPEFLTYFNYEAQQDKSGLPNDRFSAERPEGSISTLTIQRTEQRDSAMYRCASSSTTNTGELFFGEGSRLTVL.

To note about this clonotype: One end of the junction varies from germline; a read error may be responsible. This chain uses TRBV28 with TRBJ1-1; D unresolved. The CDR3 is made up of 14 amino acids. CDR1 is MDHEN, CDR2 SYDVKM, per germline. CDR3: CACRTRGRNTEAFF. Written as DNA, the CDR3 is TGTGCCTGCAGAACACGAGGTAGGAACACTGAAGCTTTCTTT.

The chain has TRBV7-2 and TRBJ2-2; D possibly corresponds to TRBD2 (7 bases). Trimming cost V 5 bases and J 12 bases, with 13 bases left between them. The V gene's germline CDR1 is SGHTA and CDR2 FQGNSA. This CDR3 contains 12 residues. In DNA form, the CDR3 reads TGTGCCAGCAGCCTGGGGGGGGCCCAGCTGTTTTTT. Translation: CASSLGGAQLFF.

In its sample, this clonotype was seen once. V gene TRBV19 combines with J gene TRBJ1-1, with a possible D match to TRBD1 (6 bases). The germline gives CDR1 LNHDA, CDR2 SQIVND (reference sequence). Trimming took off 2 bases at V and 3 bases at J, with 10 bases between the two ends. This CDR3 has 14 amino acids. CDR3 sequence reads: CASSISGVDTEAFF. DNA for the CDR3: TGTGCCAGTAGTATATCAGGGGTGGACACTGAAGCTTTCTTT.

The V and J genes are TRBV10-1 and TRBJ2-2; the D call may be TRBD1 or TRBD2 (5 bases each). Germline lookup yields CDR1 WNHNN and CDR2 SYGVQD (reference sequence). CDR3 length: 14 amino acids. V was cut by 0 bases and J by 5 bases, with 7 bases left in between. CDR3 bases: TGCGCCAGCAGTGAGTCGAGGGGAACCGGGGAGCTGTTTTTT. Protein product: CASSESRGTGELFF.

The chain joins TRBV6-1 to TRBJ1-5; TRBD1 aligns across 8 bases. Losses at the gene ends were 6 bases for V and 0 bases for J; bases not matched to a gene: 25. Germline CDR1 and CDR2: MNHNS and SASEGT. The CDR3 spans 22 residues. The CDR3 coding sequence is TGTGCCAGCAGACCTGACAGGGGCGTTTGGGACAGAAAAGTCTATAGCAATCAGCCCCAGCATTTT. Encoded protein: CASRPDRGVWDRKVYSNQPQHF.

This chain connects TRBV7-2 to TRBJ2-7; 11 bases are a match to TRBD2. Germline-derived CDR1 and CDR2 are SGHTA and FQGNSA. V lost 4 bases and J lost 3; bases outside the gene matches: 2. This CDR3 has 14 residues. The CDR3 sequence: CASSSTSGGYEQYF. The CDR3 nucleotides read TGTGCCAGCAGCTCAACTAGCGGGGGCTACGAGCAGTACTTC.

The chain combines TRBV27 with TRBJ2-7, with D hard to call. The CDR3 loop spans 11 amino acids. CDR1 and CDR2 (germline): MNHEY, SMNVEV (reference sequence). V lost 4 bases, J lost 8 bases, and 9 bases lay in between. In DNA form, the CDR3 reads TGTGCCAGCAGTTCCCTGGAACAGCAGTACTTC. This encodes CASSSLEQQYF.

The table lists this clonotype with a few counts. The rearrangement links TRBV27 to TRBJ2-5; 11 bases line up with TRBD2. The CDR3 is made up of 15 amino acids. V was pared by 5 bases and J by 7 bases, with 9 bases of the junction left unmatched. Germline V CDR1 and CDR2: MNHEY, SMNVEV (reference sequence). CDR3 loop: CASSLLAGGPGTQYF. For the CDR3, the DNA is TGTGCCAGCAGTCTATTAGCGGGAGGGCCCGGGACCCAGTACTTC.

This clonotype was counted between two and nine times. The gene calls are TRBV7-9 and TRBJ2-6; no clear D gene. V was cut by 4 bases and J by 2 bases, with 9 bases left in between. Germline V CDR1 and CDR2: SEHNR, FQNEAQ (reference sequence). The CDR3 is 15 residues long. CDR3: CASSWIGAGANVLTF. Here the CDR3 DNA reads TGTGCCAGCAGCTGGATTGGGGCTGGGGCCAACGTCCTGACTTTC.

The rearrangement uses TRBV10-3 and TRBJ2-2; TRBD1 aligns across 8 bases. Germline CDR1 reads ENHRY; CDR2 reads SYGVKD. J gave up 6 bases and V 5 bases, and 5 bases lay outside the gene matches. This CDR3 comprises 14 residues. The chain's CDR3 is CAISNGQGAGELFF. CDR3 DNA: TGTGCCATCAGTAACGGACAGGGTGCCGGGGAGCTGTTTTTT.

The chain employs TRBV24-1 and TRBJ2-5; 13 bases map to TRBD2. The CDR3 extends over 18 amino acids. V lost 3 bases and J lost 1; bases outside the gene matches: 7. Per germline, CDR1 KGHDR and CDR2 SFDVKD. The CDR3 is CATSDRTSGRYPQETQYF. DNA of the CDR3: TGTGCCACCAGTGATAGGACTAGCGGGAGATATCCCCAAGAGACCCAGTACTTC.

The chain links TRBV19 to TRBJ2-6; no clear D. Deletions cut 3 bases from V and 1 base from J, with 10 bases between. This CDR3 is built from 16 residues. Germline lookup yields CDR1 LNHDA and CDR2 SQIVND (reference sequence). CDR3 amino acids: CASSMVLGSGANVLTF. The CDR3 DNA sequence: TGTGCCAGTAGTATGGTTTTGGGGTCTGGGGCCAACGTCCTGACTTTC. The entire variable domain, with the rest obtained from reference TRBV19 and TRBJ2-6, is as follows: DGGITQSPKYLFRKEGQNVTLSCEQNLNHDAMYWYRQDPGQGLRLIYYSQIVNDFQKGDIAEGYSVSREKKESFPLTVTSAQKNPTAFYLCASSMVLGSGANVLTFGAGSRLTVL.

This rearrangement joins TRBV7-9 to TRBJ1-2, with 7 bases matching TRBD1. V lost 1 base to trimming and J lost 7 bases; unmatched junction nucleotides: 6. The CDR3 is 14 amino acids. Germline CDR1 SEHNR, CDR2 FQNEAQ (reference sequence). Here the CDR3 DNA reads TGTGCCAGCAGCTTAGGGACAGGTTCCCGTGGCTACACCTTC. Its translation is CASSLGTGSRGYTF.

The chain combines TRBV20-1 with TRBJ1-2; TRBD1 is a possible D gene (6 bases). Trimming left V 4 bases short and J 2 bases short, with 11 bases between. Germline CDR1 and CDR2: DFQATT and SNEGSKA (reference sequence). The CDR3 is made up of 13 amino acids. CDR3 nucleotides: TGCAGTGCTACCATTACAGGGAACTATGGCTACACCTTC. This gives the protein CSATITGNYGYTF.

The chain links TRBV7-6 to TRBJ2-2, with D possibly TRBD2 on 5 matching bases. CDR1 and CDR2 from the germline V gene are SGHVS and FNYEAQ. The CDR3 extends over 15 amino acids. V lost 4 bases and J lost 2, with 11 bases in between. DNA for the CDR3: TGTGCCAGCAGCTCGCGGGCCTCTAACACCGGGGAGCTGTTTTTT. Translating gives CASSSRASNTGELFF. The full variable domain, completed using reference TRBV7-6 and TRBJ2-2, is GAGVSQSPRYKVTKRGQDVALRCDPISGHVSLYWYRQALGQGPEFLTYFNYEAQQDKSGLPNDRFSAERPEGSISTLTIQRTEQRDSAMYRCASSSRASNTGELFFGEGSRLTVL.

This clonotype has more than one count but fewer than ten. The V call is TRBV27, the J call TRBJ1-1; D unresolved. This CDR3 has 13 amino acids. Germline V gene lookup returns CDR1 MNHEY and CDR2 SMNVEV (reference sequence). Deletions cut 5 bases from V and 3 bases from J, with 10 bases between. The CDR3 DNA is TGTGCCAGCAGTCCCACTCCGGACACTGAAGCTTTCTTT. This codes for CASSPTPDTEAFF.

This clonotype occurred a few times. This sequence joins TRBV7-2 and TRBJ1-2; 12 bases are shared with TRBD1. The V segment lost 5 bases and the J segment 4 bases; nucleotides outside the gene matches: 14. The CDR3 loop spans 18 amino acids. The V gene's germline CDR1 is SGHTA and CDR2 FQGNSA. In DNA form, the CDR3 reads TGTGCCAGCAGCACGGGACAGGGGGCGCTTAAGTCGGGCTATGGCTACACCTTC. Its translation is CASSTGQGALKSGYGYTF.

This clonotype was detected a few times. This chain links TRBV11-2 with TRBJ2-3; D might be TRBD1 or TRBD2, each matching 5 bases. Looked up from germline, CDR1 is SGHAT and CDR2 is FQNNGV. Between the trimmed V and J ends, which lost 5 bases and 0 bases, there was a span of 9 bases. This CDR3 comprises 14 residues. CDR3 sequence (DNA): TGTGCCAGCAGCCGGGACGGTAGCACAGATACGCAGTATTTT. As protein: CASSRDGSTDTQYF.

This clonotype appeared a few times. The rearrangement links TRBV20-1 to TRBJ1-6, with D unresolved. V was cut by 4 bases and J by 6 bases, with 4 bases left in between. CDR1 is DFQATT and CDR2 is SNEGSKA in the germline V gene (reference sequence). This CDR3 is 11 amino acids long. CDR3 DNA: TGCAGTGCTACCTTTAATTCACCCCTCCACTTT. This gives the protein CSATFNSPLHF.

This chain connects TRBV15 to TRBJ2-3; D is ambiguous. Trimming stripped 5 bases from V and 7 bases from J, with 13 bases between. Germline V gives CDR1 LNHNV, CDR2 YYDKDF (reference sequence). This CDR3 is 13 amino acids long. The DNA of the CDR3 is TGTGCCACCAGCCCAGTGGGCTCCTATACGCAGTATTTT. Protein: CATSPVGSYTQYF. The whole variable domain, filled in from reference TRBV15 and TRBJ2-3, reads DAMVIQNPRYQVTQFGKPVTLSCSQTLNHNVMYWYQQKSSQAPKLLFHYYDKDFNNEADTPDNFQSRRPNTSFCFLDIRSPGLGDTAMYLCATSPVGSYTQYFGPGTRLTVL.

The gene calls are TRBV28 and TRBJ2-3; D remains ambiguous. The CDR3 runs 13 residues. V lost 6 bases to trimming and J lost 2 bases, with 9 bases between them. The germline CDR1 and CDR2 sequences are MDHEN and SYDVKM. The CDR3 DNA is TGTGCCAGCAGCACTCCTGCCACAGATACGCAGTATTTT. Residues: CASSTPATDTQYF.

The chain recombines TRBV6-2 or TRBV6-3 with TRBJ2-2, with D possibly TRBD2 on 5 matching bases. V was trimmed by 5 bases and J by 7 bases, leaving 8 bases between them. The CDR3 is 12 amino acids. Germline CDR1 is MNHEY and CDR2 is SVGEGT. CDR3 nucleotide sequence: TGTGCCAGCAGTCTAGCAGTCGGGGAGCTGTTTTTT. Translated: CASSLAVGELFF.

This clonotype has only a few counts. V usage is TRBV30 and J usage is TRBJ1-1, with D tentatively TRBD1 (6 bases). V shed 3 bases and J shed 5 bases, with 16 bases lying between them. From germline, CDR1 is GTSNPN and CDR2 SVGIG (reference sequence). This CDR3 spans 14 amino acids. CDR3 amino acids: CAWSPGQWGTEAFF. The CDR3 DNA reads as TGTGCCTGGAGCCCTGGACAGTGGGGGACTGAAGCTTTCTTT.

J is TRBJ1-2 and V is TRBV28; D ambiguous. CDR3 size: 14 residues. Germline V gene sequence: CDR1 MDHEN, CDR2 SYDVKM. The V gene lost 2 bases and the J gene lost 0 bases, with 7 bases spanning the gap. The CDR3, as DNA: TGTGCCAGCAGTTTAGATCGTACTAACTATGGCTACACCTTC. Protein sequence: CASSLDRTNYGYTF.

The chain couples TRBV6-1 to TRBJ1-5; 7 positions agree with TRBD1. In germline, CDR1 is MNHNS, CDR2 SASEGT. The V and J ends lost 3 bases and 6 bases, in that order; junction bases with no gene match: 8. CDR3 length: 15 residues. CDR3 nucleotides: TGTGCCAGCAGTGACGGACAGGCGGCAGGTCAGCCCCAGCATTTT. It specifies CASSDGQAAGQPQHF.